This T cell receptor (beta chain) comes out of a study of blood T cell repertoires in COVID-19. The wider study: In each case, the material was cDNA or gDNA derived from T cells, B-cell-depleted T cells, or PBMCs.

Germline V lookup: CDR1 SGHTA, CDR2 FQGNSA. The CDR3 length is 15 residues. V lost 5 bases, J lost 3 bases, and 9 bases stayed unmatched. Repertoires were generated with immunoSEQ multiplex PCR, while TCRdb's copy carries only in-frame clones and drops some. The sample has approximately 220,000 clones, about four fifths seen once. This clonotype was obtained from a woman aged 45-65 years who had been exposed to COVID-19. The chain uses TRBV7-2 and TRBJ1-1; 7 bases align to TRBD1. Sequenced input: PBMCs or T cells enriched from blood (not recorded which). CDR3: CASSPRDSPYTEAFF. The CDR3 coding sequence is TGTGCCAGCAGCCCGAGGGACAGTCCTTACACTGAAGCTTTCTTT.